The 6 T cell receptor beta chains below come from one sample, sequenced in a study of monozygotic twins with cystic fibrosis. This table comes from immunoSEQ multiplex PCR, and its TCRdb copy is limited to in-frame clones, with some not included. The sample shows 20,000 to 30,000 clones, approximately 96% of them seen only once. The sequenced sample was blood. The receptor source for this set is a girl aged 2-9 years with cystic fibrosis.

The V and J genes are TRBV5-5 and TRBJ2-1, with D maybe TRBD2 (5 bases). Trimming removed 0 bases at V and 9 bases at J, with 10 bases between. CDR1 is SGHKS, CDR2 YYEKEE, per germline (reference sequence). The CDR3 is 13 amino acids. CDR3 in DNA: TGTGCCAGCAGCTTGGGACCCGGAGGTGAGCAGTTCTTC. Translating it yields CASSLGPGGEQFF.

The rearrangement links TRBV4-2 to TRBJ2-1; TRBD1 aligns across 10 bases. CDR1 LGHNA and CDR2 YNFKEQ come from the germline V gene. This CDR3 is built from 19 residues. The V segment lost 3 bases and the J segment 7 bases; nucleotides outside the gene matches: 18. The CDR3 sequence: CASSHDNLTRTGGRNEQFF. CDR3 in DNA: TGTGCCAGCAGCCATGATAACCTTACCCGGACAGGGGGGCGAAATGAGCAGTTCTTC.

The rearrangement uses TRBV7-9 and TRBJ2-7; 9 bases line up with TRBD1. This CDR3 region has 15 residues. The germline gives CDR1 SEHNR, CDR2 FQNEAQ (reference sequence). The V segment lost 5 bases and the J segment 6 bases; nucleotides outside the gene matches: 11. The CDR3: CASSPPGQGSAEQYF. In nucleotides, the CDR3 is TGTGCCAGCAGCCCTCCGGGACAGGGAAGTGCCGAGCAGTACTTC.

The chain employs TRBV4-2 and TRBJ2-3; 8 nucleotides agree with TRBD1. The CDR3 is 15 amino acids. With V trimmed by 4 bases and J by 2 bases, 5 bases remained unmatched. From germline, CDR1 is LGHNA and CDR2 YNFKEQ. The CDR3 DNA reads as TGTGCCAGCAGCCCTGGGACAGGTACCACAGATACGCAGTATTTT. This encodes CASSPGTGTTDTQYF.

For the CDR3, the DNA is TGTGCCTGGAGTGTAGAGATCTCCTACGAGCAGTACTTC. The encoded protein is CAWSVEISYEQYF. The chain recombines TRBV30 with TRBJ2-7, with D unresolved. V gave up 0 bases and J gave up 0 bases, with 6 bases separating them. This CDR3 is built from 13 residues. CDR1 and CDR2 (germline): GTSNPN, SVGIG (reference sequence). Together with reference TRBV30 and TRBJ2-7, the CDR3 gives the full variable domain: SQTIHQWPATLVQPVGSPLSLECTVEGTSNPNLYWYRQAAGRGLQLLFYSVGIGQISSEVPQNLSASRPQDRQFILSSKKLLLSDSGFYLCAWSVEISYEQYFGPGTRLTVT.

The J gene is TRBJ2-1, the V gene TRBV4-2; TRBD2 is a possible D gene (6 bases). Trimming cost V 2 bases and J 7 bases, with 12 bases left between them. Germline V gene data show CDR1 as LGHNA and CDR2 as YNFKEQ. This CDR3 has 14 amino acids. The CDR3 DNA sequence: TGTGCCAGCAGCCAACCCCCGGGAGCGAATGAGCAGTTCTTC. Its protein product is CASSQPPGANEQFF.